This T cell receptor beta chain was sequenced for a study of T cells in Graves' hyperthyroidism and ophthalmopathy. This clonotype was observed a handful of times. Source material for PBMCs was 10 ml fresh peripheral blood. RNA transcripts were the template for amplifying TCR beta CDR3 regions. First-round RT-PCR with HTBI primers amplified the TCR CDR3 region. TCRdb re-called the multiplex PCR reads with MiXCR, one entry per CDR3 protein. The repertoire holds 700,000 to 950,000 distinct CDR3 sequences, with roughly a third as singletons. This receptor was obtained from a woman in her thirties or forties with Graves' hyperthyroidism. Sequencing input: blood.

The chain's CDR3 is CASSHPLQGDEKLFF. CDR3 coding DNA: TGCGCCAGCAGCCACCCATTACAGGGAGATGAAAAACTGTTTTTT. This chain links TRBV4-1 with TRBJ1-4, with a possible D match to TRBD1 (6 bases). This CDR3 contains 15 residues. V dropped 3 bases and J dropped 6 bases, with 14 bases sitting between them. Germline-derived CDR1 and CDR2 are MGHRA and YSYEKL.